Below, 16 T cell receptor beta chains from the same sample are listed, as sequenced in a study of shared clonotypes between healthy human individuals (dated by TCRdb to the early 2020s). The library came from the immunoSEQ multiplex PCR assay. This immuneACCESS table, as held by TCRdb, lists in-frame sequences with V and J called but not all clones. Of the missing ones, under half trace to an unresolved V gene in checked studies; the others have no known cause. The sample table contains 650,000 to 800,000 clones; only one count was recorded for 72% of them. The ten top clones hold under 2% of the sample. The sample comprised memory CD4+ T cells sorted from blood. The cell subset or site label of this sample denotes: CD45RA-negative fraction. These receptors came from a woman younger than 45 in good health.

The chain couples TRBV5-1 to TRBJ1-5; 9 bases align to TRBD1. The V gene end was trimmed by 4 bases and the J gene end by 5 bases; junction bases not matched to a gene: 4. This CDR3 is built from 14 residues. Germline CDR1 is SGHRS and CDR2 is YFSETQ. The CDR3 coding sequence is TGCGCCAGCAGCATACGACAGGGGGATCAGCCCCAGCATTTT. Its translation is CASSIRQGDQPQHF.

V and J are TRBV27 and TRBJ2-5; tentatively, D is TRBD2 (6 bases). Per the germline V gene, CDR1 is MNHEY and CDR2 is SMNVEV (reference sequence). The CDR3 length is 18 residues. Trimming removed 6 bases at V and 1 base at J, with 24 bases between. The CDR3 DNA reads TGTGCCAGCAGCCCCCGTAGGCTCGCGGGAAGGGGCCAAGAGACCCAGTACTTC. This translates into CASSPRRLAGRGQETQYF.

J is TRBJ2-1 and V is TRBV9; D gene ambiguous. CDR3 length equals 18 residues. Between the trimmed V and J ends, which lost 0 bases and 0 bases, there was a span of 16 bases. Germline lookup yields CDR1 SGDLS and CDR2 YYNGEE. CDR3: CASSVAPIGLSSYNEQFF. CDR3 DNA sequence: TGTGCCAGCAGCGTAGCGCCTATCGGGCTTAGCTCCTACAATGAGCAGTTCTTC.

V is TRBV7-9 and J is TRBJ2-7; 11 bases are a match to TRBD1. The CDR3 sequence is 13 residues long. Germline V CDR1 and CDR2: SEHNR, FQNEAQ (reference sequence). V lost 10 bases and J lost 6; bases outside the gene matches: 8. CDR3: CATAGQGDSEQYF. CDR3 nucleotides: TGTGCCACCGCGGGACAGGGGGATAGCGAGCAGTACTTC. Drawing the rest from reference TRBV7-9 and TRBJ2-7, the complete variable domain is DTGVSQNPRHKITKRGQNVTFRCDPISEHNRLYWYRQTLGQGPEFLTYFQNEAQLEKSRLLSDRFSAERPKGSFSTLEIQRTEQGDSAMYLCATAGQGDSEQYFGPGTRLTVT.

The chain recombines TRBV4-1 with TRBJ1-5; D unresolved. The CDR3 sequence is 15 residues long. The germline gives CDR1 MGHRA, CDR2 YSYEKL. Trimming shortened V by 3 bases and J by 1 base, and 10 bases separated the two germline ends. The DNA for the CDR3 is TGCGCCAGCAGCCACCATGACGGGAGCAATCAGCCCCAGCATTTT. This codes for CASSHHDGSNQPQHF.

This clone has a handful of counts. The V gene is TRBV28, the J gene TRBJ1-2; no firm D call. This CDR3 is 17 amino acids long. CDR1 is MDHEN and CDR2 is SYDVKM in the germline V gene. Trimming took off 5 bases at V and 5 bases at J, with 24 bases between the two ends. The CDR3 sequence is CASSIDLLTPNPYGYTF. CDR3 sequence (DNA): TGTGCCAGCAGTATAGACCTCCTAACACCTAATCCTTATGGCTACACCTTC.

The rearrangement links TRBV13 to TRBJ2-2, with D tentatively TRBD2 (6 bases). The length of the CDR3 is 16 residues. Trimming removed 2 bases at V and 1 base at J, with 11 bases between. The V gene's germline CDR1 is PRHDT and CDR2 FYEKMQ (reference sequence). CDR3 nucleotides: TGTGCCAGCAGCTTAATACTGGGACTGAACACCGGGGAGCTGTTTTTT. It translates to CASSLILGLNTGELFF.

The CDR3 sequence: CASSQGPRGEGETQYF. Here the CDR3 DNA reads TGTGCCAGCAGCCAAGGCCCCCGGGGGGAGGGCGAGACCCAGTACTTC. The gene calls are TRBV4-2 and TRBJ2-5; 7 nucleotides match TRBD2. CDR1 LGHNA and CDR2 YNFKEQ come from the germline V gene. This CDR3 contains 16 residues. V shed 1 base, J shed 5 bases, and the junction held 10 bases outside the gene matches.

As DNA, the CDR3 is TGTGCCAGCGGTAAGGGGGCAACAGATACGCAGTATTTT. It encodes CASGKGATDTQYF. The J gene is TRBJ2-3, the V gene TRBV27, with TRBD1 matching over 7 bases. The CDR3 totals 13 residues. J gave up 3 bases and V 8 bases, and 5 bases lay outside the gene matches. Per germline, CDR1 MNHEY and CDR2 SMNVEV (reference sequence).

This rearrangement joins TRBV11-3 to TRBJ2-5, with 9 positions matching TRBD1. Germline CDR1 SGHNT, CDR2 YENEEA. The CDR3 consists of 15 residues. J lost 3 bases, V lost 6 bases, and 8 bases had no gene match. The CDR3 DNA sequence: TGTGCCAGCAGTCCGGGACAGGGAGTGGAAGAGACCCAGTACTTC. This translates into CASSPGQGVEETQYF.

CDR3 sequence (DNA): TGCACCAGCAGCCAGGGGGTTTGGGACAGGGAACCTTATAGCAATCAGCCCCAGCATTTT. Protein sequence: CTSSQGVWDREPYSNQPQHF. This sequence joins TRBV1 and TRBJ1-5; no DNA check was done on the table's D call, TRBD1. TRBV1 is tagged as a pseudogene. This CDR3 has 20 amino acids.

The chain recombines TRBV27 with TRBJ1-6; D might be TRBD1 (6 bases). CDR1 MNHEY and CDR2 SMNVEV come from the germline V gene (reference sequence). V lost 8 bases and J 9 bases, leaving 17 bases between the germline ends. This CDR3 has 14 amino acids. The CDR3 DNA reads as TGTGCCAGCGGGGATTACAGGGATCTTTCACCCCTCCACTTT. This gives the protein CASGDYRDLSPLHF.

The chain recombines TRBV11-2 with TRBJ2-1; D ambiguous. V lost 0 bases and J lost 5, with 14 bases in between. The germline gives CDR1 SGHAT, CDR2 FQNNGV. The CDR3 spans 16 residues. CDR3 sequence reads: CASSLDPPPLDNEQFF. CDR3 DNA: TGTGCCAGCAGCTTAGATCCCCCCCCGCTGGACAATGAGCAGTTCTTC.

The chain links TRBV18 to TRBJ1-5; TRBD1 matches 7 bases. The CDR3 runs to 13 residues. The J segment lost 4 bases and the V segment lost 5 bases, leaving 2 bases of the junction unmatched. Germline CDR1 KGHSH, CDR2 LQKENI. The CDR3: CASSAQGNQPQHF. The CDR3 bases are TGTGCCAGCTCAGCACAGGGGAATCAGCCCCAGCATTTT.

V gene TRBV19 combines with J gene TRBJ2-6; no clear D. With 6 bases removed from V and 0 bases from J, the gap between germline ends came to 12 bases. The CDR3 has 16 amino acids. CDR1 LNHDA and CDR2 SQIVND come from the germline V gene (reference sequence). In DNA, the CDR3 is TGTGCCAGTAGGACCGGACGGACCTCTGGGGCCAACGTCCTGACTTTC. It translates to CASRTGRTSGANVLTF. Filled out from reference TRBV19 and TRBJ2-6, the complete variable domain reads DGGITQSPKYLFRKEGQNVTLSCEQNLNHDAMYWYRQDPGQGLRLIYYSQIVNDFQKGDIAEGYSVSREKKESFPLTVTSAQKNPTAFYLCASRTGRTSGANVLTFGAGSRLTVL.

The gene calls are TRBV6-1 and TRBJ2-3; 10 nucleotides agree with TRBD1. The V gene end was trimmed by 6 bases and the J gene end by 4 bases; junction bases not matched to a gene: 1. The CDR3 has 13 residues. Germline V gene lookup returns CDR1 MNHNS and CDR2 SASEGT. CDR3 DNA sequence: TGTGCCAGCAGCGGGACAGGGGCAGATACGCAGTATTTT. Amino acids: CASSGTGADTQYF.